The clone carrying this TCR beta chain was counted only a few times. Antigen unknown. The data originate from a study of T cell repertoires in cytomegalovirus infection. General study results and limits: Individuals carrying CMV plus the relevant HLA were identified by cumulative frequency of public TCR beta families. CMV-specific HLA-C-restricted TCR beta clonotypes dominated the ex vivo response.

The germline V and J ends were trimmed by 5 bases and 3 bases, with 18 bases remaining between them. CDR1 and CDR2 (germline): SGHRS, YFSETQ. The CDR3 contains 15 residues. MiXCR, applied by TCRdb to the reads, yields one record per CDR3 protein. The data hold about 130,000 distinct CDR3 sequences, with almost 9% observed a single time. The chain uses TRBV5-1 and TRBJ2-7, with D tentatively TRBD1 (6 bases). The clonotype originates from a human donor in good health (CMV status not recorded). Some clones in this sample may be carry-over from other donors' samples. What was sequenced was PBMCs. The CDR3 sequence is CASRRSPTGDYEQYF. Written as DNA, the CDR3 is TGCGCCAGCAGAAGGTCGCCGACAGGAGACTACGAGCAGTACTTC. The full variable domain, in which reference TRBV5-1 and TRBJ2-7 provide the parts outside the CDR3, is KAGVTQTPRYLIKTRGQQVTLSCSPISGHRSVSWYQQTPGQGLQFLFEYFSETQRNKGNFPGRFSGRQFSNSRSEMNVSTLELGDSALYLCASRRSPTGDYEQYFGPGTRLTVT.